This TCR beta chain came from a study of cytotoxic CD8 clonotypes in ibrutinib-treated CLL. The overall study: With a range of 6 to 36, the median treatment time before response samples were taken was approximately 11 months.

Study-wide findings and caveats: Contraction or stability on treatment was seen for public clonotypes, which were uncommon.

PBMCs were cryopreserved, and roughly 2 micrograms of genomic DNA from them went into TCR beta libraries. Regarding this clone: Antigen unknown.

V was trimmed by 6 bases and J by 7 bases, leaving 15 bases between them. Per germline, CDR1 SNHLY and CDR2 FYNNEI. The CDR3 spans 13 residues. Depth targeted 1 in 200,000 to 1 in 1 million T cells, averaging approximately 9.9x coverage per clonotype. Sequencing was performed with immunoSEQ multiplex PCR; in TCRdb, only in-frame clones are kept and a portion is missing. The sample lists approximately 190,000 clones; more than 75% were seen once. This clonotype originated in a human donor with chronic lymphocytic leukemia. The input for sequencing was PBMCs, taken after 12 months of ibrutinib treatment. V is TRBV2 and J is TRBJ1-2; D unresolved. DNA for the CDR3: TGTGCCAGCAGACTTGTTGGCGGGAGTGGCTACACCTTC. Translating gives CASRLVGGSGYTF.